Included here is one T cell receptor (beta chain) sequence, with context. Its antigen is currently unknown. A much larger clone differs by one base, so this may be a read error. This is likely a read error, given that the CDR3 carries no conserved phenylalanine or tryptophan at its end. Regarding the study as a whole: Whole repertoires were not studied in the larger cohort, only one V-J beta rearrangement.

Constant-region reverse primers amplified full-length variable regions, followed by semi-nested Nested Universal Primer A PCR. TCRdb reanalysed the 5' RACE reads using MiXCR and keeps one entry per CDR3 protein. The repertoire holds roughly 39,000 distinct CDR3 sequences, with approximately 17% as singletons. This TCR derives from a female donor with breast cancer. Sequencing input: naive CD4+ T cells sorted from a lymph node. The sample's subset: naive CD4+ T cells, CD4+CD45RA+CD25-.

The CDR3 DNA follows: TGTGCCAGCAGCGATAATCCGGGACAGGGAGTCACCGGGGAGCTGTTTGTT. Protein sequence: CASSDNPGQGVTGELFV. The gene calls are TRBV7-9 and TRBJ2-2, with 9 bases that match TRBD1. This CDR3 is 17 amino acids long. Germline CDR1 SEHNR, CDR2 FQNEAQ (reference sequence). V shed 5 bases, J shed 4 bases, and the junction held 11 bases outside the gene matches.